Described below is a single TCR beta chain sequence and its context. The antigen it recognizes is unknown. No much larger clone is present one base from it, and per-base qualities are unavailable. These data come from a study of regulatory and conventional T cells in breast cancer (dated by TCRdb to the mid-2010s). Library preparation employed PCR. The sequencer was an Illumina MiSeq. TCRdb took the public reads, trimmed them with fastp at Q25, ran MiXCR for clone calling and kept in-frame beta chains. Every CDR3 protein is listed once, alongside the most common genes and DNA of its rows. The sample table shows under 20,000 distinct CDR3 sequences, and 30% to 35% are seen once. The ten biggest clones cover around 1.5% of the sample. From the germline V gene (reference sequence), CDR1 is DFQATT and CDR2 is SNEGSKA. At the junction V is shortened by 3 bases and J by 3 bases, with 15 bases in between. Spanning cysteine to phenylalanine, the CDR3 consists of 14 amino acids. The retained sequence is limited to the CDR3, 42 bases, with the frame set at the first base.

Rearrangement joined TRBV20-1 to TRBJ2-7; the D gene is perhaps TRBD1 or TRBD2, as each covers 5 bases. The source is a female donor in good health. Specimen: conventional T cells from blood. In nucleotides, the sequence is TGCAGTGCTAGGGGACGGGACCTTCTCTACGAGCAGTACTTC. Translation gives CSARGRDLLYEQYF.